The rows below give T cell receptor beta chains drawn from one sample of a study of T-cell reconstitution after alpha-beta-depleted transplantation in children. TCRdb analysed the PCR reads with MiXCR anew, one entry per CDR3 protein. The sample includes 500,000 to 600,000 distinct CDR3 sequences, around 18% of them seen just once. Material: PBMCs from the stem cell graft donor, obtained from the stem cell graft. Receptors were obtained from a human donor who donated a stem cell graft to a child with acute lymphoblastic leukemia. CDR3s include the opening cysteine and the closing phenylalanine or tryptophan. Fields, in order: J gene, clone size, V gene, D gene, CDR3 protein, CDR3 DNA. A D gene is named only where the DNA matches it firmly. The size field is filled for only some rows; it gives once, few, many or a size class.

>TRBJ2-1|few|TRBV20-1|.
CSARLVTYNEQFF
TGCAGTGCTAGACTAGTTACCTACAATGAGCAGTTCTTC
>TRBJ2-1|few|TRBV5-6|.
CASSVQGNEQFF
TGTGCCAGCAGCGTACAGGGAAATGAGCAGTTCTTC
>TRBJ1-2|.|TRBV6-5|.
CASSYRSFYYGYTF
TGTGCCAGCAGTTACCGGAGCTTCTACTATGGCTACACCTTC
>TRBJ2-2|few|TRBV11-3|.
CASSLRASENGELFF
TGTGCCAGCAGCTTGCGGGCTAGCGAGAACGGGGAGCTGTTTTTT
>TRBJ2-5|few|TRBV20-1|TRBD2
CSARPRGSGNSETQYF
TGCAGTGCTAGGCCCCGGGGTAGCGGGAATTCCGAGACCCAGTACTTC
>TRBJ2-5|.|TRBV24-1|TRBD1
CAAGDRLEETQYF
TGTGCCGCTGGGGACAGGCTTGAGGAGACCCAGTACTTC
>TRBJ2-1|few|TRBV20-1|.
CSASARLYNEQFF
TGCAGTGCTAGTGCCCGACTATACAATGAGCAGTTCTTC
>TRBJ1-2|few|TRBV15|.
CATSRDLQGPPSSYGYTF
TGTGCCACCAGCAGAGATCTGCAGGGTCCCCCCTCCTCCTATGGCTACACCTTC
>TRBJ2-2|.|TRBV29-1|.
CSVLGRANAGELFF
TGCAGCGTTCTTGGCCGAGCGAACGCCGGGGAGCTGTTTTTT
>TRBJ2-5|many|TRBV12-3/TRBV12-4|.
CASSSNRWETQYF
TGTGCCAGCAGTTCGAACCGTTGGGAGACCCAGTACTTC
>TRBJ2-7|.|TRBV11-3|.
CASSLGPRAEQYF
TGTGCCAGCAGCTTAGGCCCCCGGGCAGAGCAGTACTTC
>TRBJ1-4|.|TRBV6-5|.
CASSYSEGLKLFF
TGTGCCAGCAGTTACTCGGAGGGGTTGAAACTGTTTTTT
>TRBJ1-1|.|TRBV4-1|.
CASSQGAPNTEAFF
TGCGCCAGCAGCCAAGGGGCCCCGAACACTGAAGCTTTCTTT
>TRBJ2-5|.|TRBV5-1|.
CASSLAGLPQETQYF
TGCGCCAGCAGCTTGGCAGGGTTACCCCAAGAGACCCAGTACTTC
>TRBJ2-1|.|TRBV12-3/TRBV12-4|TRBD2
CASSLERLASIKFF
TGTGCCAGCAGTTTAGAGAGACTAGCCTCTATAAAGTTCTTC
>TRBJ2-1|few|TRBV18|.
CASSPPGSSSYNEQFF
TGTGCCAGCTCACCACCGGGCTCGAGCTCCTACAATGAGCAGTTCTTC
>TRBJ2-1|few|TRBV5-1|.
CASSLALTRINEQFF
TGCGCCAGCAGCTTGGCCTTGACTAGGATCAATGAGCAGTTCTTC
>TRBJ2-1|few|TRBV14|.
CASSHLDGSSYNEQFF
TGTGCCAGCAGCCACTTGGACGGAAGCTCCTACAATGAGCAGTTCTTC
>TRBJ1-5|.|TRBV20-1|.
CSARDPLGYPQHF
TGCAGTGCTAGAGACCCGCTCGGTTACCCCCAGCATTTT
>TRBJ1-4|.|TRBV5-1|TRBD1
CASSRGTGGREKLFF
TGCGCCAGCAGCCGAGGGACAGGGGGCCGAGAAAAACTGTTTTTT
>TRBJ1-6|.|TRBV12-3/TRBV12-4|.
CASTTTGFSPLHF
TGTGCCAGCACTACCACAGGATTTTCACCCCTCCACTTT
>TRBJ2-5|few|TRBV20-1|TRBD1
CSARRGFQETQYF
TGCAGTGCCCGCAGGGGGTTTCAAGAGACCCAGTACTTC
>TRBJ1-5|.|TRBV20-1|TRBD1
CSPNNRGSNQPQHF
TGCAGTCCCAACAACAGGGGTAGCAATCAGCCCCAGCATTTT
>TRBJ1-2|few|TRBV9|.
CASSVGSTFYGYTF
TGTGCCAGCAGCGTAGGCTCCACATTCTATGGCTACACCTTC